The T cell receptor beta chain described here comes from a study of blood T cell repertoires in COVID-19. As for the study in general: COVID-19 samples collected from the United States, Italy and Spain covered acute and convalescent phases.

V shed 5 bases, J shed 5 bases, and the junction held 7 bases outside the gene matches. CDR3 length: 14 amino acids. Germline V CDR1 and CDR2: SNHLY, FYNNEI. Methods used by the authors: Nucleated cell number was recorded as an estimate derived from reference gene primer amplification. The assay was immunoSEQ multiplex PCR, and TCRdb's table has in-frame clones only and misses some. Clone size and the V and J calls come from that table; the DNA yielded D and trimming. Of over 200,000 clones in the sample, 80% to 85% are singletons; the top ten hold 6.8%. Across about two dozen US areas, participants ranged in age from about 18 to 90 years. All recovered Cohort 3 donors got two negative PCRs, got clearance, or saw symptom resolution.

The genes are TRBV2 and TRBJ2-5, with TRBD1 matching over 8 bases. The sequence was obtained from a woman aged 40 to 50 who had recovered from COVID-19. Sequencing was done on a sample of PBMCs or T cells enriched from blood (not recorded which). DNA for the CDR3: TGTGCCAGCAGTCGAGACAGGGGCGACGAGACCCAGTACTTC. Translating it yields CASSRDRGDETQYF.